The 28 T cell receptor beta chains given below trace back to one sample, sequenced in a study of response to subunit inactivated influenza vaccine. Using its own MiXCR run on the RT-PCR reads, TCRdb lists one record per CDR3 protein. The data contain roughly 780,000 distinct CDR3 sequences, approximately 18% of them singletons. Sequenced material: PBMCs from blood, taken approximately 5 days after vaccination. These receptors all stem from a man aged 50 to 59 who received an inactivated influenza vaccine.

The chain is built from TRBV4-2 and TRBJ2-5, with TRBD2 matching over 8 bases. CDR3 size: 15 residues. CDR1 is LGHNA and CDR2 is YNFKEQ in the germline V gene. The V segment lost 0 bases and the J segment 7 bases; nucleotides outside the gene matches: 7. The CDR3 nucleotides read TGTGCCAGCAGCCAAGATGTCAGCGGGAGAGGGACCCAGTACTTC. It specifies CASSQDVSGRGTQYF.

This clonotype has a single count. The chain couples TRBV12-3 or TRBV12-4 to TRBJ2-1; D perhaps matches TRBD2 (5 bases). Trimming took 8 bases from V and 0 from J, leaving 23 bases between them. CDR3 size: 18 residues. This CDR3 is CASSGKRRGLGSYNEQFF. The CDR3, as DNA: TGTGCCAGCTCCGGAAAGCGTCGGGGTTTGGGCTCCTACAATGAGCAGTTCTTC.

The rearrangement joins TRBV7-2 to TRBJ2-3, with 11 bases matching TRBD1. V shed 4 bases, J shed 6 bases, and the junction held 9 bases outside the gene matches. In germline, CDR1 is SGHTA, CDR2 FQGNSA. This CDR3 contains 16 residues. Here the CDR3 DNA reads TGTGCCAGCAGCTCGCTGTGGACAGGGGGCGCCGATACGCAGTATTTT. It specifies CASSSLWTGGADTQYF.

The rearrangement links TRBV7-2 to TRBJ1-2; D is unresolved. The CDR3 sequence is 13 residues long. Germline lookup yields CDR1 SGHTA and CDR2 FQGNSA. Trimming removed 1 base from V and 6 bases from J, with 9 bases in between. DNA of the CDR3: TGTGCCAGCAGCTTAGGAGGGAATCATGGCTACACCTTC. Translated, it gives CASSLGGNHGYTF. Using reference TRBV7-2 and TRBJ1-2 for the parts outside the CDR3, the full variable domain is GAGVSQSPSNKVTEKGKDVELRCDPISGHTALYWYRQSLGQGLEFLIYFQGNSAPDKSGLPSDRFSAERTGGSVSTLTIQRTQQEDSAVYLCASSLGGNHGYTFGSGTRLTVV.

In its sample, this clonotype was seen many times. This chain links TRBV7-9 with TRBJ2-1; unclear D gene. The V end lost 1 base, the J end lost 5 bases, and 6 bases lay between the germline ends. CDR1 SEHNR and CDR2 FQNEAQ come from the germline V gene (reference sequence). This CDR3 is 13 amino acids long. CDR3 DNA: TGTGCCAGCAGCTTAGTCAGAGACAATGAGCAGTTCTTC. It yields the protein CASSLVRDNEQFF.

This chain joins TRBV7-2 and TRBJ2-7; 8 positions match TRBD1. The V gene's germline CDR1 is SGHTA and CDR2 FQGNSA. V was pared by 2 bases and J by 3 bases, with 6 bases of the junction left unmatched. This CDR3 region has 15 residues. The CDR3 loop is CASSLRGQGYYEQYF. DNA for the CDR3: TGTGCCAGCAGCTTACGAGGACAGGGCTACTACGAGCAGTACTTC.

V and J are TRBV29-1 and TRBJ2-1; 7 nucleotides align to TRBD1. Trimming at V came to 5 bases and at J to 8 bases, leaving 3 bases not matched to a gene. This CDR3 is 11 amino acids long. Germline CDR1 SQVTM, CDR2 ANQGSEA. The chain's CDR3 is CSVNRGDEQFF. DNA for the CDR3: TGCAGCGTTAACAGGGGCGATGAGCAGTTCTTC.

This clonotype was detected a few times. The DNA of the CDR3 is TGTGCCTGGAGGGGACTTTCAAGCTCCTACAATGAGCAGTTCTTC. The encoded protein is CAWRGLSSSYNEQFF. V gene TRBV30 combines with J gene TRBJ2-1; tentative D call: TRBD2 (6 bases). Germline CDR1 GTSNPN, CDR2 SVGIG (reference sequence). CDR3 length equals 15 residues. V was clipped by 3 bases and J by 0 bases, with 12 bases between them.

This clonotype was observed a few times. V is TRBV29-1 and J is TRBJ2-5; D is perhaps TRBD1 (5 bases). From germline, CDR1 is SQVTM and CDR2 ANQGSEA. The CDR3 consists of 11 residues. The V gene lost 2 bases and the J gene lost 7 bases, with 8 bases spanning the gap. CDR3 amino acids: CSVELRATQYF. The CDR3 region has the DNA TGCAGCGTTGAACTCAGGGCGACCCAGTACTTC.

This clonotype was counted between two and nine times. This chain joins TRBV12-3 or TRBV12-4 and TRBJ1-5; possible D gene TRBD1, 5 bases. The CDR3 spans 15 residues. V dropped 6 bases and J dropped 4 bases, with 16 bases sitting between them. DNA of the CDR3: TGTGCCAGCAGCCGAGGGGCAGGAGGAAATCAGCCCCAGCATTTT. It yields the protein CASSRGAGGNQPQHF.

This clonotype was counted at least ten times. The chain carries TRBV3-1 and TRBJ2-2; possibly TRBD1 for D (5 bases). The CDR3 runs 15 residues. In germline, CDR1 is LGHDT, CDR2 YNNKEL (reference sequence). Trimming pared 0 bases from V and 4 bases from J, leaving 9 bases between. The CDR3 here is CASSQELRATGELFF. In nucleotides, the CDR3 is TGTGCCAGCAGCCAAGAGCTCAGGGCCACCGGGGAGCTGTTTTTT.

This clonotype was detected many times. V gene TRBV7-9 combines with J gene TRBJ2-2; 10 positions agree with TRBD2. The CDR3 loop spans 16 amino acids. From germline, CDR1 is SEHNR and CDR2 FQNEAQ (reference sequence). V lost 5 bases and J lost 1; bases outside the gene matches: 4. This chain's CDR3 is CASSPPSGRNTGELFF. Here the CDR3 DNA reads TGTGCCAGCAGCCCCCCTAGCGGGAGGAACACCGGGGAGCTGTTTTTT.

There are many counts of this clonotype. The chain links TRBV27 to TRBJ2-1, with 7 bases that match TRBD2. Germline V gene sequence: CDR1 MNHEY, CDR2 SMNVEV (reference sequence). The CDR3 contains 15 residues. Trimming removed 6 bases from V and 4 bases from J; junction bases left unmatched: 9. CDR3 region: CASRTIAGNYNEQFF. The DNA of the CDR3 is TGTGCCAGCAGGACAATAGCGGGTAATTACAATGAGCAGTTCTTC.

The V and J genes are TRBV7-2 and TRBJ1-2; 8 positions match TRBD1. Looked up from germline, CDR1 is SGHTA and CDR2 is FQGNSA. The CDR3 consists of 15 residues. The J segment lost 6 bases and the V segment lost 1 base, leaving 7 bases of the junction unmatched. CDR3: CASSLVQGALHGYTF. In DNA, the CDR3 is TGTGCCAGCAGCTTAGTTCAGGGGGCGCTCCATGGCTACACCTTC.

This chain connects TRBV7-2 to TRBJ2-7, with a tentative D call TRBD2 (7 bases). In germline, CDR1 is SGHTA, CDR2 FQGNSA. This CDR3 comprises 16 residues. Trimming shortened V by 0 bases and J by 2 bases, and 14 bases separated the two germline ends. CDR3 amino acids: CASSLARGLPTYEQYF. The DNA of the CDR3 is TGTGCCAGCAGCTTAGCGCGGGGGCTCCCTACCTACGAGCAGTACTTC.

Here the CDR3 DNA reads TGCAGTGCTGGGCAGGGGGGAGGCACTGAAGCTTTCTTT. This translates into CSAGQGGGTEAFF. The rearrangement uses TRBV20-1 and TRBJ1-1; 7 bases map to TRBD1. The CDR3 contains 13 residues. J lost 4 bases, V lost 5 bases, and 7 bases had no gene match. Germline V CDR1 and CDR2: DFQATT, SNEGSKA (reference sequence).

The V call is TRBV28, the J call TRBJ1-1, with TRBD1 matching over 10 bases. The CDR3 has 16 residues. Germline CDR1 and CDR2: MDHEN and SYDVKM. V lost 8 bases and J lost 5; bases outside the gene matches: 14. CDR3 in amino acids: CASDKRTGGKFTEAFF. As DNA, the CDR3 is TGTGCCAGCGATAAGAGGACAGGGGGGAAATTTACTGAAGCTTTCTTT.

The chain recombines TRBV11-3 with TRBJ2-5; 10 bases are shared with TRBD1. Unmatched junction bases numbered 0, after V lost 1 base and J lost 1 base. The CDR3 spans 15 residues. Germline CDR1 and CDR2: SGHNT and YENEEA. The CDR3 DNA reads as TGTGCCAGCAGCTTAGGGACAGGGGGCCAAGAGACCCAGTACTTC. This gives the protein CASSLGTGGQETQYF.

The chain combines TRBV24-1 with TRBJ2-2; 8 positions match TRBD1. Germline V CDR1 and CDR2: KGHDR, SFDVKD. After removal of 7 bases from V and 4 bases from J, the junction contained 4 bases not matched to a gene. CDR3 size: 14 residues. The CDR3 reads CATRDTGGTGELFF. For the CDR3, the DNA is TGTGCCACCAGAGACACAGGGGGCACCGGGGAGCTGTTTTTT.

This clonotype was seen only a few times. This chain uses TRBV10-3 with TRBJ2-3; TRBD2 agrees at 10 bases. Losses at the gene ends were 0 bases for V and 4 bases for J; bases not matched to a gene: 4. The CDR3 runs to 16 residues. Germline loops: CDR1 ENHRY, CDR2 SYGVKD. The CDR3 DNA reads as TGTGCCATCAGTGAGTCGGCTAGCGGGAGCCCAGATACGCAGTATTTT. Protein sequence: CAISESASGSPDTQYF.

The chain combines TRBV10-3 with TRBJ2-1, with D perhaps TRBD1 (6 bases). The germline CDR1 and CDR2 sequences are ENHRY and SYGVKD. Trimming stripped 11 bases from V and 5 bases from J, with 22 bases between. The CDR3 runs 15 residues. DNA of the CDR3: TGTGCCGCTAACCAGGGGCCCGGTACCCACAATGAGCAGTTCTTC. Protein: CAANQGPGTHNEQFF.

The chain carries TRBV15 and TRBJ1-4; TRBD1 agrees at 7 bases. CDR1 is LNHNV and CDR2 is YYDKDF in the germline V gene (reference sequence). This CDR3 contains 15 residues. J was trimmed by 2 bases and V by 5 bases; bases with no gene match: 5. DNA of the CDR3: TGTGCCACCAGCGGTCGGGACAGCACTAATGAAAAACTGTTTTTT. This codes for CATSGRDSTNEKLFF.

As for this clonotype: This CDR3 fails to terminate in the conserved phenylalanine or tryptophan, so it likely reflects a read error. The rearrangement joins TRBV11-2 to TRBJ2-3; D is uncertain. V lost 1 base to trimming and J lost 1 base, with 18 bases between them. This CDR3 spans 18 amino acids. Germline values: CDR1 SGHAT, CDR2 FQNNGV. This CDR3 is CASSLGWSLRWRTDTQYY. The CDR3 DNA is TGTGCCAGCAGCTTAGGGTGGAGTTTGCGGTGGCGCACAGATACGCAGTATTAT.

This clonotype has more than one count but fewer than ten. The gene calls are TRBV12-3 or TRBV12-4 and TRBJ1-5; TRBD1 matches 7 bases. Trimming removed 5 bases from V and 3 bases from J; junction bases left unmatched: 7. This CDR3 comprises 15 residues. The CDR3 DNA is TGTGCCAGCAGTCACAGGGGTGTTGACAATCAGCCCCAGCATTTT. It yields the protein CASSHRGVDNQPQHF.

The chain is built from TRBV12-3 or TRBV12-4 and TRBJ2-2; possibly TRBD2 for D (6 bases). Trimming stripped 0 bases from V and 9 bases from J, with 17 bases between. The CDR3 length is 16 residues. CDR3 in DNA: TGTGCCAGCAGTTTAGCGGTGACTAGTCGGTCCAGGGAGCTGTTTTTT. It is translated as CASSLAVTSRSRELFF.

Ten or more counts support this clonotype. The chain links TRBV10-3 to TRBJ2-2; 7 positions agree with TRBD1. In germline, CDR1 is ENHRY, CDR2 SYGVKD. This CDR3 comprises 15 residues. V shed 4 bases and J 4 bases; nucleotides not matched to a gene: 6. The CDR3 DNA is TGTGCCATCAGTGTACAGGGGTCGGGCACCGGGGAGCTGTTTTTT. This codes for CAISVQGSGTGELFF.

This clonotype was detected a few times. This rearrangement joins TRBV28 to TRBJ1-2, with TRBD1 matching over 7 bases. The J segment lost 4 bases and the V segment lost 3 bases, leaving 11 bases of the junction unmatched. The CDR3 runs 16 residues. CDR1 is MDHEN and CDR2 is SYDVKM in the germline V gene. The CDR3: CASSFPEGAEGYGYTF. The CDR3 DNA reads as TGTGCCAGCAGTTTCCCGGAGGGGGCTGAGGGCTATGGCTACACCTTC.

The sample holds a few counts of this clonotype. The genes are TRBV12-3 or TRBV12-4 and TRBJ2-3; 8 bases align to TRBD1. CDR3 length: 15 amino acids. Trimming at V came to 7 bases and at J to 4 bases, leaving 10 bases not matched to a gene. The CDR3 DNA is TGTGCCAGCACCACATCAGGACAGGGCCCAGATACGCAGTATTTT. As protein: CASTTSGQGPDTQYF.